This T cell receptor beta chain was documented in a study of T cell responses to AZD1222 COVID-19 vaccine. Findings and caveats of the study: Spike-wide coverage was observed for vaccine-associated CD4 TCRs, with dominant responses at 160-218 and 743-854.

V gave up 0 bases and J gave up 10 bases, with 9 bases separating them. The CDR3 has 13 amino acids. Points on this clone: Its antigen remains unidentified.

The assay was immunoSEQ multiplex PCR, and TCRdb's table has in-frame clones only and misses some. Of over 150,000 clones listed, 88% are singletons. The chain couples TRBV12-3 or TRBV12-4 to TRBJ1-4; the D gene is possibly TRBD1 (5 bases). Sequenced material: peripheral blood, taken 28 days after the second AZD1222 dose. The source is an adult who received the AZD1222 COVID-19 vaccine. The CDR3 is CASSLAGVRKLFF. CDR3 coding DNA: TGTGCCAGCAGTTTAGCGGGGGTTAGAAAACTGTTTTTT.